The clone carrying this TCR beta chain occurred a few times. The antigen remains undetermined. The CDR3 has 17 amino acids. Germline CDR1 is SEHNR and CDR2 is FQNEAQ (reference sequence). V trimming: 5 bases; J trimming: 0 bases; junction bases outside the gene matches: 7. Peripheral blood from each donor was collected in a volume of 8 to 10 milliliters. This sample was included in a study of blood T cells in healthy people across ages. General observations from the study: Versus aged donors, long-lived donors had higher diversity and more naive CD4+ cells.

Together with a sample-barcoded 5' primer, a J-beta primer mix was included in a second PCR lasting about 7 to 12 cycles. Each cDNA molecule, via a template-switch adaptor with 12 random nucleotides, was tagged. In TCRdb, the 5' RACE reads were re-called with MiXCR into one record per CDR3 protein. The sample lists 890,000 or so distinct CDR3 sequences, around 68% seen once, with 25% to 30% in the top ten. The V call is TRBV7-9, the J call TRBJ2-6, with 7 positions matching TRBD1. Sequencing input: blood. The origin of this receptor is a man between 25 and 39 years old in good health. For the CDR3, the DNA is TGTGCCAGCAGCACTGGACAGGCTCACTCTGGGGCCAACGTCCTGACTTTC. Amino acids: CASSTGQAHSGANVLTF.